Each of the 2 T cell receptor beta chains below was sequenced from the same sample in a study of Tregs in tolerant kidney transplant recipients. The protocol was immunoSEQ multiplex PCR, while the TCRdb copy is restricted to in-frame clones and leaves out a portion. This sample contains 50,000 to 65,000 clones. Material: CD4+ T cells from blood, obtained before the transplant. All receptors come from a human donor who received a combined kidney and bone marrow transplant.

For this clone: The CDR3 extends 3 residues past the end of the read, so its final part is completed from the germline J gene. This sequence joins TRBV7-2 and TRBJ1-5; a weak D match, TRBD1 (6 bases). This CDR3 region has 14 residues. Looked up from germline, CDR1 is SGHTA and CDR2 is FQGNSA. Trimming took off 5 bases at V and 1 base at J, with 9 bases between the two ends. The sequenced CDR3 bases are TGTGCCAGCAGCCCCAGGGGAAGCAATCAGCCC. It translates to CASSPRGSNQP. The CDR3 as a whole reads CASSPRGSNQPQHF.

For this clone: From the germline J gene comes the end of the CDR3, since the read stops 3 residues before it. The V and J genes are TRBV10-1 and TRBJ2-1, with 7 bases that match TRBD1. The ends lost 11 bases at V and 3 bases at J; junction bases unmatched: 13. Germline CDR1 WNHNN, CDR2 SYGVQD (reference sequence). This CDR3 is 15 amino acids long. The sequenced CDR3 bases are TGCGCCTTTCTAGGGAAGACAGGGCTCTACAATGAG. Translation gives CAFLGKTGLYNE. The CDR3 as a whole reads CAFLGKTGLYNEQFF.